This T cell receptor (beta chain) comes out of a study of shared clonotypes between healthy human individuals. Study-wide context: Researchers drew samples from a couple of women and a few men aged 18 to 49.

From germline, CDR1 is SGDLS and CDR2 YYNGEE. Trimming removed 3 bases at V and 6 bases at J, with 19 bases between. CDR3 length equals 16 residues. On this clone itself: Its antigen is undetermined.

Positive CCR7 selection of CD45RO-negative cells yielded the naive CD8 cells, and terminally differentiated effector memory CD45RA+ cells were excluded. Notes on the study in general: Four donors had about 5.1% of their naive CD4 clonotypes in common.

Clones were read by immunoSEQ multiplex PCR, and TCRdb kept only the in-frame ones, dropping some. Among about 2.2 million clones, 93% were seen once, and the ten largest hold less than 2%. V is TRBV9 and J is TRBJ1-5; TRBD1 might be the D (6 bases). Specimen: naive CD8+ T cells from PBMCs. The sequence derives from a man aged 18 to 35 in good health. Some clones in this sample may be carry-over from other donors' samples. The CDR3 DNA sequence: TGTGCCAGCAGCGCTAAGGAGGGGGGCCCAGGTCAGCCCCAGCATTTT. The encoded protein is CASSAKEGGPGQPQHF.